A selection of T cell receptor beta chains follows, all from one sample in a study of T cells and copy number aberrations in small-cell lung cancer. The assay was immunoSEQ multiplex PCR, and TCRdb's table has in-frame clones only and misses some. Of roughly 720 clones in the sample, around 87% were seen once. Sequenced: tumor tissue. The receptor set was obtained from a man aged 60 to 75 with small cell lung cancer. Each CDR3 is given with its conserved first and last residue. D genes are given only for firm matches. Only some rows state a clone size, as once, few, many or a class for expanded clones.

j_gene: TRBJ2-3; d_gene: TRBD2; abundance: -; v_gene: TRBV10-3; CDR3nt: TGTGCCATCAGTCCCGAACCTAAAGTCCCGGGACTAGCGGGAGCGCAGTATTTT; CDR3aa: CAISPEPKVPGLAGAQYF
j_gene: TRBJ1-1; d_gene: -; abundance: -; v_gene: TRBV19; CDR3nt: TGTGCCAGTAGTATGGGGCAGAGCACTGAAGCTTTCTTT; CDR3aa: CASSMGQSTEAFF
j_gene: TRBJ2-3; d_gene: -; abundance: -; v_gene: TRBV11-1; CDR3nt: TGTGCCAGCAGCTTCGAAGGACGTCACACAGATACGCAGTATTTT; CDR3aa: CASSFEGRHTDTQYF
j_gene: TRBJ2-5; d_gene: -; abundance: few; v_gene: TRBV7-9; CDR3nt: TGTGCCAGCAGCTTCCAAGAGACCCAGTACTTC; CDR3aa: CASSFQETQYF
j_gene: TRBJ2-5; d_gene: TRBD1; abundance: -; v_gene: TRBV5-1; CDR3nt: TGCGCCAGCAGCTTTCAACAGGGGGAGCAAGAGACCCAGTACTTC; CDR3aa: CASSFQQGEQETQYF
j_gene: TRBJ2-3; d_gene: TRBD2; abundance: -; v_gene: TRBV28; CDR3nt: TGTGCCAGCAGTGGTACTAGCGGCACAGATACGCAGTATTTT; CDR3aa: CASSGTSGTDTQYF
j_gene: TRBJ2-7; d_gene: -; abundance: -; v_gene: TRBV5-5; CDR3nt: TGTGCCAGCAGCTCTGTGGGGGTCGAGAACGAGCAGTACTTC; CDR3aa: CASSSVGVENEQYF
j_gene: TRBJ1-2; d_gene: TRBD1; abundance: -; v_gene: TRBV9; CDR3nt: TGTGCCAGCAGTCCCCGGGACAGGGTGTTTGTTGGCTACACCTTC; CDR3aa: CASSPRDRVFVGYTF
j_gene: TRBJ1-1; d_gene: -; abundance: -; v_gene: TRBV18; CDR3nt: TGTGCCAGCTCACTAATAGCACCCGAGGGCGGGACTGAAGCTTTCTTT; CDR3aa: CASSLIAPEGGTEAFF
j_gene: TRBJ2-3; d_gene: -; abundance: few; v_gene: TRBV19; CDR3nt: TGTGCCAGTAGTATGTCAGATACGCAGTATTTT; CDR3aa: CASSMSDTQYF
j_gene: TRBJ1-1; d_gene: -; abundance: few; v_gene: TRBV15; CDR3nt: TGTGCCACCAGCAGCGAGGGGCTGGGTCCCCCAGAAGCTTTCTTT; CDR3aa: CATSSEGLGPPEAFF
j_gene: TRBJ2-6; d_gene: -; abundance: -; v_gene: TRBV30; CDR3nt: TGTGCCTGGAGTGTCCCCAGGACTGGGGCCAACGTCCTGACTTTC; CDR3aa: CAWSVPRTGANVLTF
j_gene: TRBJ2-2; d_gene: TRBD2; abundance: -; v_gene: TRBV7-2; CDR3nt: TGTGCCAGCAGCTTAGCCCATCTGGCTAGCGGGAGCGGCGGCGGGGAGCTGTTTTTT; CDR3aa: CASSLAHLASGSGGGELFF
j_gene: TRBJ2-7; d_gene: -; abundance: -; v_gene: TRBV27; CDR3nt: TGTGCCAGCAGTTTTGTTCCCGGGACGGGCTCCTACGAGCAGTACTTC; CDR3aa: CASSFVPGTGSYEQYF
j_gene: TRBJ1-1; d_gene: TRBD1; abundance: -; v_gene: TRBV5-1; CDR3nt: TGCGCCAGTTCACAGGGGGCCTCGGGCACTGAAGCTTTCTTT; CDR3aa: CASSQGASGTEAFF
j_gene: TRBJ2-3; d_gene: -; abundance: -; v_gene: TRBV7-2; CDR3nt: TGTGCTAGCAGCTTAGAAGCCACAGATACGCAGTATTTT; CDR3aa: CASSLEATDTQYF
j_gene: TRBJ1-2; d_gene: -; abundance: -; v_gene: TRBV30; CDR3nt: TGTGCCTGGAGCCCCCGGACTGGCTACACCTTC; CDR3aa: CAWSPRTGYTF
j_gene: TRBJ2-3; d_gene: TRBD2; abundance: -; v_gene: TRBV4-1; CDR3nt: TGCGCCAGCAGCCAAGGCGGGCTAGCGGGGATAAGAACAGATACGCAGTATTTT; CDR3aa: CASSQGGLAGIRTDTQYF
j_gene: TRBJ1-5; d_gene: -; abundance: -; v_gene: TRBV28; CDR3nt: TGTGCCAGCAGTTTAAGCACCCAGCCCCAGCATTTT; CDR3aa: CASSLSTQPQHF
j_gene: TRBJ1-1; d_gene: TRBD1; abundance: -; v_gene: TRBV7-9; CDR3nt: TGTGCCAGCAGCCCACAGACAGGGAAACCTGAAGCTTTCTTT; CDR3aa: CASSPQTGKPEAFF
j_gene: TRBJ2-7; d_gene: TRBD2; abundance: -; v_gene: TRBV7-9; CDR3nt: TGTGCCAGCAGCTTAGATGGGACTAGGGTGTACGAGCAGTACTTC; CDR3aa: CASSLDGTRVYEQYF
j_gene: TRBJ2-2; d_gene: -; abundance: -; v_gene: TRBV7-9; CDR3nt: TGTGCCAGCAGCTTAGGCGGGAAAATCGGGGAGCTGTTTTTT; CDR3aa: CASSLGGKIGELFF